These 26 T cell receptor beta chains share one sample of origin, sequenced in a study of T-cell reconstitution after alpha-beta-depleted transplantation in children. The TCRbeta library incorporated unique molecular identifiers. TCRdb recomputed calls from the PCR reads with MiXCR, one row per CDR3 protein. The profile covers fewer than 120,000 distinct CDR3 sequences, with 10% appearing a single time and 6.5% to 9.5% taken by the ten largest. The source material was PBMCs from the stem cell graft donor, sampled from the stem cell graft. These receptors originate from a human donor who donated a stem cell graft to a child with acute lymphoblastic leukemia.

The table lists this clonotype with many counts. The rearrangement links TRBV20-1 to TRBJ2-7; no reliable D call. This CDR3 comprises 12 residues. In germline, CDR1 is DFQATT, CDR2 SNEGSKA (reference sequence). V shed 3 bases and J shed 2 bases, with 8 bases lying between them. The CDR3 region is CSASGGAYEQYF. CDR3 bases: TGCAGTGCTAGTGGTGGAGCCTACGAGCAGTACTTC.

This clonotype was counted many times. This sequence joins TRBV5-1 and TRBJ1-4; 7 bases line up with TRBD1. V trimming: 4 bases; J trimming: 0 bases; junction bases outside the gene matches: 6. CDR3 size: 16 residues. Germline-derived CDR1 and CDR2 are SGHRS and YFSETQ. The CDR3 sequence is CASSLDGQATNEKLFF. The CDR3 nucleotides read TGCGCCAGCAGCCTCGACGGACAGGCAACTAATGAAAAACTGTTTTTT.

This clonotype was detected many times. V is TRBV7-9 and J is TRBJ2-2, with D hard to call. The CDR3 runs 15 residues. Germline V lookup: CDR1 SEHNR, CDR2 FQNEAQ (reference sequence). Between the trimmed V and J ends, which lost 4 bases and 3 bases, there was a span of 12 bases. CDR3 protein: CASSWGGRHTGELFF. The CDR3 DNA reads as TGTGCCAGCAGCTGGGGTGGCAGACACACCGGGGAGCTGTTTTTT.

About this clonotype: One end of the junction does not line up with germline, which may come from a read error. This chain links TRBV9 with TRBJ2-3, with D hard to call. Germline V gene data show CDR1 as SGDLS and CDR2 as YYNGEE. This CDR3 is 19 amino acids long. CDR3 sequence: CVSSWSIDLRPSVADTQYF. In DNA, the CDR3 is TGTGTCAGCAGCTGGAGTATAGATCTACGGCCTAGTGTTGCAGATACGCAGTATTTT.

There are many counts of this clonotype. This CDR3 is CATSRETLASGGNTDTQYF. The DNA of the CDR3 is TGTGCCACCAGCAGAGAAACCCTGGCTAGCGGGGGGAACACAGATACGCAGTATTTT. The chain joins TRBV15 to TRBJ2-3, with TRBD2 matching over 11 bases. CDR3 length: 19 residues. V lost 0 bases, J lost 2 bases, and 10 bases stayed unmatched. Germline V lookup: CDR1 LNHNV, CDR2 YYDKDF (reference sequence). The full variable domain, completed using reference TRBV15 and TRBJ2-3, is DAMVIQNPRYQVTQFGKPVTLSCSQTLNHNVMYWYQQKSSQAPKLLFHYYDKDFNNEADTPDNFQSRRPNTSFCFLDIRSPGLGDTAMYLCATSRETLASGGNTDTQYFGPGTRLTVL.

This clonotype was found many times. The V gene is TRBV5-1, the J gene TRBJ2-6; possibly TRBD1 for D (5 bases). There are 15 residues in the CDR3. Germline V CDR1 and CDR2: SGHRS, YFSETQ. The ends were cut back, 4 bases at V and 2 bases at J, with 10 bases in the middle. This CDR3 reads CASSQGATGANVLTF. The DNA for the CDR3 is TGCGCCAGCAGCCAAGGGGCTACTGGGGCCAACGTCCTGACTTTC.

This clonotype was counted many times. The J gene is TRBJ1-1, the V gene TRBV18; no firm D call. V lost 3 bases, J lost 7 bases, and 3 bases lay in between. CDR1 KGHSH and CDR2 LQKENI come from the germline V gene. This CDR3 comprises 10 residues. CDR3 loop: CASSPGEAFF. The CDR3 nucleotides read TGTGCCAGCTCACCCGGTGAAGCTTTCTTT.

In this sample, this clonotype turned up many times. Here the CDR3 DNA reads TGTGCCAGCAGCTTAGGGGGCAGGCGGGACGAGCAGTTCTTC. Protein sequence: CASSLGGRRDEQFF. The chain combines TRBV11-3 with TRBJ2-1; a possible D gene is TRBD2 (6 bases). The CDR3 covers 14 residues. Germline loops: CDR1 SGHNT, CDR2 YENEEA. V gave up 1 base and J gave up 10 bases, with 14 bases separating them.

This clonotype was counted at least ten times. The chain uses TRBV20-1 and TRBJ2-3, with a weak D call TRBD2 (6 bases). The ends were cut back, 4 bases at V and 1 base at J, with 9 bases in the middle. The CDR3 runs to 13 residues. The germline gives CDR1 DFQATT, CDR2 SNEGSKA (reference sequence). The DNA of the CDR3 is TGCAGTGCTACTCCGGGAGGCACAGATACGCAGTATTTT. Translation gives CSATPGGTDTQYF.

This clonotype was picked up many times. The chain uses TRBV20-1 and TRBJ1-1, with 7 nucleotides matching TRBD1. With 5 bases clipped from V and 5 bases from J, the junction kept 8 bases outside the gene matches. The V gene's germline CDR1 is DFQATT and CDR2 SNEGSKA (reference sequence). The CDR3 spans 13 residues. The CDR3 bases are TGCAGTGCTCTTGACAGGGAAGGAACTGAAGCTTTCTTT. Translated, it gives CSALDREGTEAFF.

This clonotype was seen more than once but under ten times. The rearrangement uses TRBV24-1 and TRBJ2-7; D might be TRBD2 (6 bases). Germline CDR1 reads KGHDR; CDR2 reads SFDVKD. Trimming shortened V by 6 bases and J by 7 bases, and 12 bases separated the two germline ends. This CDR3 is built from 12 residues. CDR3 residues: CATSSGGGEQYF. DNA of the CDR3: TGTGCCACCAGTTCCGGGGGTGGGGAGCAGTACTTC.

The J gene is TRBJ1-5, the V gene TRBV20-1; TRBD1 matches at 12 bases. The germline V gene encodes CDR1 DFQATT and CDR2 SNEGSKA (reference sequence). The CDR3 covers 17 residues. Trimming cost V 0 bases and J 0 bases; bases outside gene matches: 3. The CDR3 DNA reads TGCAGTGCTAGAGATGGGGACAGGGGGCGTAGCAATCAGCCCCAGCATTTT. This encodes CSARDGDRGRSNQPQHF.

The table lists this clonotype with many counts. The chain combines TRBV5-1 with TRBJ2-2; no definite D call. Germline CDR1 reads SGHRS; CDR2 reads YFSETQ. The CDR3 is 16 amino acids. V lost 4 bases to trimming and J lost 3 bases, with 16 bases between them. CDR3 DNA: TGCGCCAGCAGCGGGAACCTCGGTCGGGACACCGGGGAGCTGTTTTTT. It encodes CASSGNLGRDTGELFF.

Note on this clonotype: A much larger clone sits a single nucleotide away, making a read error possible. The genes are TRBV20-1 and TRBJ1-1; tentative D call: TRBD1 (5 bases). Germline V lookup: CDR1 DFQATT, CDR2 SNEGSKA (reference sequence). Trimming cost V 1 base and J 5 bases, with 17 bases left between them. This CDR3 region has 15 residues. Here the CDR3 reads CSARAGGWRVTEAFF. Here the CDR3 DNA reads TGCAGTGCTAGAGCCGGGGGGTGGCGAGTAACTGAAGCTTTCTTT.

This clonotype was seen at least ten times. The J gene is TRBJ2-1, the V gene TRBV4-2; a possible D gene is TRBD1 (6 bases). The CDR3 runs 15 residues. Trimming removed 0 bases at V and 6 bases at J, with 12 bases between. The germline gives CDR1 LGHNA, CDR2 YNFKEQ. CDR3 coding DNA: TGTGCCAGCAGCCAAGATAGGAGACAGGTCAATGAGCAGTTCTTC. Its protein product is CASSQDRRQVNEQFF.

This chain uses TRBV4-3 with TRBJ1-1; 7 positions agree with TRBD1. Unmatched junction bases numbered 9, after V lost 0 bases and J lost 11 bases. CDR3 length: 14 amino acids. Germline CDR1 reads LGHNA; CDR2 reads YSLEER. The CDR3 bases are TGCGCCAGCAGCCAAGATTATGACAGGGTGGAGGCTTTCTTT. It yields the protein CASSQDYDRVEAFF.

Ten or more counts support this clonotype. The chain recombines TRBV5-6 with TRBJ2-1; 9 bases are shared with TRBD2. V shed 4 bases, J shed 6 bases, and the junction held 8 bases outside the gene matches. The germline V gene has CDR1 SGHDT and CDR2 YYEEEE. The CDR3 is 15 amino acids. This chain's CDR3 is CASSPLRLAVNEQFF. The CDR3 bases are TGTGCCAGCAGCCCACTGAGACTAGCGGTCAATGAGCAGTTCTTC.

This clonotype was picked up many times. The V and J genes are TRBV20-1 and TRBJ2-5; unclear D gene. Germline V gene data show CDR1 as DFQATT and CDR2 as SNEGSKA (reference sequence). V lost 0 bases, J lost 2 bases, and 25 bases lay in between. The CDR3 extends over 19 amino acids. The CDR3 region has the DNA TGCAGTGCTAGAGATTATTATCTGGGCTCACAGTCTGAGCAAGAGACCCAGTACTTC. Protein sequence: CSARDYYLGSQSEQETQYF.

This clonotype came up many times. The chain links TRBV12-3 or TRBV12-4 to TRBJ2-7, with 12 bases that match TRBD1. The ends lost 4 bases at V and 7 bases at J; junction bases unmatched: 8. The CDR3 loop spans 15 amino acids. DNA for the CDR3: TGTGCCAGCAGTTACCGGGACAGGGGGCGAAGGGAGCAGTACTTC. It specifies CASSYRDRGRREQYF.

There are a few counts of this clonotype. The chain combines TRBV30 with TRBJ2-7, with a weak D call TRBD1 (5 bases). V was trimmed by 1 base and J by 1 base, leaving 11 bases between them. Germline V gene data show CDR1 as GTSNPN and CDR2 as SVGIG (reference sequence). This CDR3 spans 14 amino acids. The CDR3 DNA is TGTGCCTGGAGTGGGGCAGGGTTATCCTACGAGCAGTACTTC. Translated: CAWSGAGLSYEQYF. Together with reference TRBV30 and TRBJ2-7, the CDR3 gives the full variable domain: SQTIHQWPATLVQPVGSPLSLECTVEGTSNPNLYWYRQAAGRGLQLLFYSVGIGQISSEVPQNLSASRPQDRQFILSSKKLLLSDSGFYLCAWSGAGLSYEQYFGPGTRLTVT.

This clonotype was seen many times. The gene calls are TRBV7-9 and TRBJ1-1; D is uncertain. With 3 bases removed from V and 1 base from J, the gap between germline ends came to 9 bases. Germline V gene sequence: CDR1 SEHNR, CDR2 FQNEAQ (reference sequence). This CDR3 region has 14 residues. This chain's CDR3 is CASSFGVANTEAFF. The DNA for the CDR3 is TGTGCCAGCAGCTTTGGAGTGGCGAACACTGAAGCTTTCTTT.

This clonotype was observed many times. This chain connects TRBV7-2 to TRBJ2-5, with 11 nucleotides matching TRBD2. Trimming cost V 5 bases and J 5 bases; bases outside gene matches: 13. Germline values: CDR1 SGHTA, CDR2 FQGNSA. This CDR3 is 17 amino acids long. CDR3 region: CASSLRTSGLGGETQYF. The CDR3, as DNA: TGTGCCAGCAGCCTAAGGACTAGCGGGCTGGGAGGGGAGACCCAGTACTTC.

V and J are TRBV2 and TRBJ2-3, with D perhaps matching TRBD2 (5 bases). Trimming shortened V by 6 bases and J by 0 bases, and 13 bases separated the two germline ends. Germline V gives CDR1 SNHLY, CDR2 FYNNEI. This CDR3 is 15 amino acids long. CDR3 residues: CASRNGVPSTDTQYF. In DNA form, the CDR3 reads TGTGCCAGCAGGAACGGGGTCCCCAGCACAGATACGCAGTATTTT.

V and J are TRBV7-9 and TRBJ2-7; D call uncertain. The V end lost 5 bases, the J end lost 6 bases, and 14 bases lay between the germline ends. The CDR3 covers 13 residues. CDR1 is SEHNR and CDR2 is FQNEAQ in the germline V gene (reference sequence). CDR3 amino acids: CASSPGPLCEQYF. The CDR3 region has the DNA TGTGCCAGCAGCCCCGGGCCCCTCTGCGAGCAGTACTTC.

Many counts were recorded for this clonotype. This chain connects TRBV3-1 to TRBJ2-7; 8 bases map to TRBD1. Germline V gives CDR1 LGHDT, CDR2 YNNKEL (reference sequence). The CDR3 is made up of 14 amino acids. Germline trimming cut 3 bases from V and 3 bases from J; bases unmatched to any gene: 4. The CDR3 loop is CASSHAGQDYEQYF. The CDR3 region has the DNA TGTGCCAGCAGCCACGCGGGACAGGACTACGAGCAGTACTTC.

This clonotype appeared many times. This rearrangement joins TRBV6-1 to TRBJ2-3, with 15 bases identical to TRBD2. Per germline, CDR1 MNHNS and CDR2 SASEGT. V gave up 6 bases and J gave up 6 bases; unmatched junction bases: 4. The CDR3 runs to 15 residues. This CDR3 reads CASRPGTSGGDTQYF. CDR3 bases: TGTGCCAGCAGACCCGGGACTAGCGGGGGGGATACGCAGTATTTT.